This T cell receptor beta chain came from a study of sequential checkpoint blockade in melanoma. The sample's treatment: randomized to nivolumab then ipilimumab (arm A) or the reverse (arm B). Libraries were prepared by immunoSEQ multiplex PCR; TCRdb keeps only in-frame clonotypes and omits some of them. This sample has around 13,000 clones, with roughly 85% found just once. The germline CDR1 and CDR2 sequences are MDHEN and SYDVKM. The ends lost 6 bases at V and 4 bases at J; junction bases unmatched: 15. CDR3 length: 16 residues. Material: CD8+ T cells sorted from blood (inferred from file names), obtained from a patient given nivolumab and ipilimumab in sequence. This clonotype originated in a human donor with melanoma. The V and J genes are TRBV28 and TRBJ2-7; TRBD1 agrees at 7 bases. Here the CDR3 reads CASSHSPTGIRYEQYF. The CDR3 nucleotides are TGTGCCAGCAGCCACAGTCCGACAGGGATCAGGTACGAGCAGTACTTC.